This T cell receptor beta chain was obtained from a study of blood T cell repertoires in COVID-19. Study summary: The samples span acute and convalescent COVID-19 from the United States, Italy and Spain. The cDNA or gDNA used as material had been derived from T cells, B-cell-depleted T cells, or PBMCs.

Germline CDR1 reads MNHNS; CDR2 reads SASEGT. The CDR3 extends over 15 amino acids. V shed 0 bases and J shed 1 base, with 7 bases lying between them. Per the original methods: For nucleated cells, counts were estimated from reference gene primer amplification. Method: immunoSEQ multiplex PCR; TCRdb's copy keeps in-frame clones and lacks some. V, J and clone size derive from that table, while D and trimming were established from the DNA sequence. In the table there are approximately 75,000 clones, about four fifths of which are singletons. The receptor was derived from a woman older than 75 with acute or convalescent COVID-19. The chain uses TRBV6-1 and TRBJ2-1, with D tentatively TRBD2 (6 bases). Sequencing used peripheral blood. This CDR3 reads CASSEASGSYNEQFF. The CDR3 DNA reads TGTGCCAGCAGTGAAGCTAGCGGTTCCTACAATGAGCAGTTCTTC.